A selection of T cell receptor beta chains follows, all from one sample in a study of Ad26.COV2.S vaccination and SARS-CoV-2 variants. Assay: immunoSEQ multiplex PCR; the TCRdb copy retains only in-frame clones and omits some. The table has fewer than 800,000 clones, more than 70% seen once. This material consisted of peripheral blood, taken in a trial of Ad26.COV2.S vaccine versus placebo. These receptors originate from a person between 18 and 65 years old who received the Ad26.COV2.S COVID-19 vaccine or a placebo. Both conserved end residues are part of each CDR3. A D gene is named only where the DNA matches it firmly. Some rows have no size entry. The others give once, few or many, or a class for an expanded clone.

TRBV12-3/TRBV12-4	TRBJ1-4	-	-	TGTGCCAGCAGTTTGAGGCCTAATGAAAAACTGTTTTTT	CASSLRPNEKLFF
TRBV7-9	TRBJ2-7	-	TRBD2	TGTGCCAGCAGCACGACTAGCGGGGGCCCATCTGATTACGAGCAGTACTTC	CASSTTSGGPSDYEQYF
TRBV5-4	TRBJ2-3	-	-	TGTGCCAGCAGCCCATGGACAAACACAGATACGCAGTATTTT	CASSPWTNTDTQYF
TRBV15	TRBJ1-4	-	TRBD1	TGTGCCACCAGCAGAGAAAGTCAAGGCACAGGGGGCTCCCCTACTAATGAAAAACTGTTTTTT	CATSRESQGTGGSPTNEKLFF
TRBV10-3	TRBJ2-3	-	-	TGTGCCATCAGGGGAACACCTCCCACAGATACGCAGTATTTT	CAIRGTPPTDTQYF
TRBV19	TRBJ2-2	-	-	TGTGCCAGTAAAGGGGGGACACTTAACACCGGGGAGCTGTTTTTT	CASKGGTLNTGELFF
TRBV5-8	TRBJ1-2	-	TRBD1	TGTGCCAGCAGCTTGGCAGGGGGCTGGTTTTTAGGCTACACCTTC	CASSLAGGWFLGYTF
TRBV3-1/TRBV3-2	TRBJ2-7	-	-	TGTGCCAGCAGCCGGTTGGCCTACGAGCAGTACTTC	CASSRLAYEQYF
TRBV18	TRBJ1-2	-	-	TGTGCCAGCTCACCAGCGAGTACGGCGCTCGGCGGCTACACCTTC	CASSPASTALGGYTF
TRBV6-5	TRBJ1-1	-	-	TGTGCCAGCAGTTACTCGGCGGGGCGGAGGACTGAAGCTTTCTTT	CASSYSAGRRTEAFF
TRBV18	TRBJ2-3	-	-	TGTGCCAGCTCACCGACGGTAGATACGCAGTATTTT	CASSPTVDTQYF
TRBV5-5	TRBJ1-4	-	-	TGTGCCAGCAGCCGGGCCCGGGGGGAAAAACTGTTTTTT	CASSRARGEKLFF
TRBV9	TRBJ2-5	-	TRBD2	TGTGCCAGCAGCGTAGCGAGCGGGGGGGCGGAGACCCAGTACTTC	CASSVASGGAETQYF
TRBV11-3	TRBJ2-1	-	TRBD2	TGTGCCAGCAGCTTAGGACGACTAGCCTCCTACAATGAGCAGTTCTTC	CASSLGRLASYNEQFF
TRBV29-1	TRBJ1-5	few	TRBD1	TGCAGCGTTGCCCAGGGGGCAAGTCAGCCCCAGCATTTT	CSVAQGASQPQHF
TRBV6-5	TRBJ2-7	-	-	TGTGCCAGCCTCCGGGGCGCCGCCTACGAGCAGTACTTC	CASLRGAAYEQYF
TRBV2	TRBJ2-3	-	-	TGTGCCAGCAGATTGGACACCTCGAGCACAGATACGCAGTATTTT	CASRLDTSSTDTQYF
TRBV18	TRBJ2-7	-	-	TGTGCCAGCTTCCCGGGGGAGACGGACAACGAGCAGTACTTC	CASFPGETDNEQYF
TRBV7-3	TRBJ2-2	-	-	TGTGCCAGCAGCCGCCAACCGGGACCCGGGGAGCTGTTTTTT	CASSRQPGPGELFF
TRBV9	TRBJ2-1	once	TRBD2	TGTGCCAGCAGCGTAAGGTCTAGCGGGAGCCAAAATGAGCAGTTCTTC	CASSVRSSGSQNEQFF
TRBV24-1	TRBJ2-3	-	TRBD1	TGTGCCACCAGTGACCCCGGACAGGCGGCAGATACGCAGTATTTT	CATSDPGQAADTQYF
TRBV11-2	TRBJ2-1	-	-	TGTGCCAGCAGCTTAGATCCCGAGCAGTTCTTC	CASSLDPEQFF
TRBV6-5	TRBJ1-6	-	-	TGTGCCAGCACCCTCGGGCGCGGATGGAATTCACCCCTCCACTTT	CASTLGRGWNSPLHF
TRBV5-6	TRBJ1-2	-	-	TGTGCCAGCAGCTTGAAACAGAAACTAACTAACTATGGCTACACCTTC	CASSLKQKLTNYGYTF
TRBV18	TRBJ2-1	-	-	TGTGCCAGCTCGTCAGGAGGGAACAACAATGAGCAGTTCTTC	CASSSGGNNNEQFF
TRBV5-1	TRBJ2-2	-	-	TGCGCCAGCAGCTCGACGGACACCGGGGAGCTGTTTTTT	CASSSTDTGELFF
TRBV11-3	TRBJ2-5	-	-	TGTGCCAGCAGCTTGGGCAGGGAAATTTCGGAGACCCAGTACTTC	CASSLGREISETQYF
TRBV11-2	TRBJ2-1	-	TRBD2	TGTGCCAGCAGCTTAACTAGCGGGAGTTCGGTTTCTGGTGAGCAGTTCTTC	CASSLTSGSSVSGEQFF
TRBV6-6	TRBJ1-4	once	-	TGTGCCAGCAGCCCCCACCGAACAACTAATGAAAAACTGTTTTTT	CASSPHRTTNEKLFF
TRBV6-5	TRBJ1-2	-	-	TGTGCCAGCGAACAGGTTTTTTATGGCTACACCTTC	CASEQVFYGYTF
TRBV27	TRBJ1-2	-	-	TGTGCCAGCAGTTCCCAGGACAGAGACGGCTACACCTTC	CASSSQDRDGYTF
TRBV5-6	TRBJ2-7	-	-	TGTGCCAGCAGTCTTGAGTCATACGAGCAGTACTTC	CASSLESYEQYF
TRBV5-1	TRBJ2-1	few	-	TGCGCCAGCAGCTTGGCAGTAGGGAACAATGAGCAGTTCTTC	CASSLAVGNNEQFF
TRBV20-1	TRBJ1-1	few	-	TGCAGTGCTAGTGGCGATAAGAACACTGAAGCTTTCTTT	CSASGDKNTEAFF
TRBV5-4	TRBJ1-1	-	TRBD1	TGTGCCAGCAGCCCCCGGACAGGGAACACTGAAGCTTTCTTT	CASSPRTGNTEAFF
TRBV30	TRBJ2-7	once	-	TGTGCCTGGACCCCTCGGGCCGTCATTTACGAGCAGTACTTC	CAWTPRAVIYEQYF
TRBV5-1	TRBJ2-1	-	-	TGCGCCAGCAGCTCCCTATACGTTAGGGATGAGCAGTTCTTC	CASSSLYVRDEQFF